The 19 T cell receptor beta chains below were found in one sample sequenced in a study of OX40 agonist ivuxolimab in advanced cancers. Library preparation was by the immunoSEQ multiplex PCR assay. TCRdb carries this immuneACCESS record with in-frame sequences only. Its versions omit some clonotypes, under half of them owing to an unresolved V gene in the studies checked, with the rest unexplained. Across this sample there are some 74,000 clones, with over 75% seen only once. Less than 0.65% of the sample lies in the top ten. The specimen was CD4+ or CD8+ T cells sorted from blood, collected in a trial of the OX40 agonist ivuxolimab. Receptors originate from an adult with an advanced solid tumor such as melanoma, head and neck, liver or kidney cancer.

The chain links TRBV6-6 to TRBJ1-2; possibly TRBD1 for D (6 bases). The V end was cut by 6 bases, the J end by 6 bases, with 14 bases between. This CDR3 is built from 13 residues. The germline V gene encodes CDR1 MNHNY and CDR2 SVGAGI (reference sequence). The CDR3 reads CASRPRGVNGYTF. CDR3 DNA: TGTGCCAGCAGGCCAAGGGGGGTCAATGGCTACACCTTC.

The chain carries TRBV7-8 and TRBJ2-5, with D perhaps matching TRBD2 (6 bases). Germline V CDR1 and CDR2: SGHVS, FQNEAQ. The CDR3 is 14 amino acids. V lost 1 base and J 5 bases, leaving 11 bases between the germline ends. The CDR3 DNA sequence: TGTGCCAGCAGCTTAGTAGCCCGGGGGGAGACCCAGTACTTC. It translates to CASSLVARGETQYF.

The chain has TRBV6-1 and TRBJ2-6; no clear D gene. The CDR3 is 13 amino acids. With 6 bases removed from V and 0 bases from J, the gap between germline ends came to 3 bases. Germline V gene sequence: CDR1 MNHNS, CDR2 SASEGT. The CDR3: CASSSSGANVLTF. CDR3 nucleotide sequence: TGTGCCAGCAGCTCCTCTGGGGCCAACGTCCTGACTTTC.

The chain recombines TRBV5-1 with TRBJ2-2, with TRBD2 identical over 11 bases. Germline assignment: CDR1 SGHRS and CDR2 YFSETQ. The CDR3 runs 17 residues. J was trimmed by 9 bases and V by 2 bases; bases with no gene match: 12. The CDR3 spells CASSFPTSGTLRRELFF. In DNA, the CDR3 is TGCGCCAGCAGCTTCCCGACTAGCGGGACCCTGAGGCGGGAGCTGTTTTTT.

The J gene is TRBJ2-3, the V gene TRBV6-1; D is uncertain. Germline CDR1 is MNHNS and CDR2 is SASEGT. Trimming pared 3 bases from V and 11 bases from J, leaving 9 bases between. CDR3 length equals 11 residues. The CDR3 bases are TGTGCCAGCAGTGAGGGCCCGGTGCAGTATTTT. Translated, it gives CASSEGPVQYF.

The chain carries TRBV4-1 and TRBJ2-5; 11 bases align to TRBD2. Looked up from germline, CDR1 is MGHRA and CDR2 is YSYEKL. Trimming took 1 base from V and 1 from J; bases not matched to a gene: 5. The CDR3 runs 17 residues. In DNA, the CDR3 is TGCGCCAGCAGCCAAGGTGGACTAGCGGGCTCCCAAGAGACCCAGTACTTC. Its protein is CASSQGGLAGSQETQYF.

This clone was detected once. The J gene is TRBJ2-6, the V gene TRBV6-5; D ambiguous. There are 13 residues in the CDR3. Trimming stripped 6 bases from V and 0 bases from J, with 3 bases between. Germline V gene sequence: CDR1 MNHEY, CDR2 SVGAGI. The CDR3 sequence: CASRSSGANVLTF. The CDR3 DNA is TGTGCCAGCAGGTCCTCTGGGGCCAACGTCCTGACTTTC.

The chain couples TRBV6-6 to TRBJ2-3, with D perhaps TRBD1 or TRBD2 (5 bases each). Germline-derived CDR1 and CDR2 are MNHNY and SVGAGI (reference sequence). Trimming took 4 bases from V and 0 from J, leaving 14 bases between them. The CDR3 is 16 amino acids. CDR3 sequence reads: CASSWGTATSTDTQYF. As DNA, the CDR3 is TGTGCCAGCAGTTGGGGGACGGCTACTAGCACAGATACGCAGTATTTT.

This rearrangement joins TRBV7-6 to TRBJ2-7, with 7 nucleotides matching TRBD1. With V trimmed by 5 bases and J by 3 bases, 7 bases remained unmatched. The CDR3 is made up of 14 amino acids. CDR1 and CDR2 from the germline V gene are SGHVS and FNYEAQ. The CDR3 DNA reads TGTGCCAGCAGCCCTCTTCCAGGGGGCTACGAGCAGTACTTC. As protein: CASSPLPGGYEQYF.

J is TRBJ1-5 and V is TRBV28; D unclear. Germline V gene lookup returns CDR1 MDHEN and CDR2 SYDVKM. The length of the CDR3 is 14 residues. V was clipped by 2 bases and J by 2 bases, with 7 bases between them. The CDR3 reads CASSLPGGNQPQHF. The DNA for the CDR3 is TGTGCCAGCAGTTTACCGGGCGGCAATCAGCCCCAGCATTTT. The full variable domain, in which reference TRBV28 and TRBJ1-5 provide the parts outside the CDR3, is DVKVTQSSRYLVKRTGEKVFLECVQDMDHENMFWYRQDPGLGLRLIYFSYDVKMKEKGDIPEGYSVSREKKERFSLILESASTNQTSMYLCASSLPGGNQPQHFGDGTRLSIL.

The chain uses TRBV5-6 and TRBJ1-1, with D possibly TRBD1 on 5 matching bases. This CDR3 has 15 residues. V lost 1 base and J lost 2, with 12 bases in between. Germline assignment: CDR1 SGHDT and CDR2 YYEEEE. CDR3 amino acids: CASSLSPQGNTEAFF. In DNA, the CDR3 is TGTGCCAGCAGCTTGTCTCCGCAGGGCAACACTGAAGCTTTCTTT.

The chain recombines TRBV10-2 with TRBJ2-5, with D possibly being TRBD1 (6 bases). The CDR3 has 16 amino acids. Germline lookup yields CDR1 WSHSY and CDR2 SAAADI. The V end was cut by 9 bases, the J end by 5 bases, with 25 bases between. The CDR3: CASRPGPARGMETQYF. The DNA for the CDR3 is TGCGCCAGTCGGCCGGGACCAGCTAGGGGGATGGAGACCCAGTACTTC.

This clone was seen only a few times. J is TRBJ1-5 and V is TRBV18; no clear D gene. The CDR3 runs 14 residues. V was trimmed by 6 bases and J by 1 base, leaving 10 bases between them. Germline loops: CDR1 KGHSH, CDR2 LQKENI. CDR3 amino acids: CASSPVGSNQPQHF. In nucleotides, the CDR3 is TGTGCCAGCTCCCCCGTGGGGAGCAATCAGCCCCAGCATTTT.

The V and J genes are TRBV2 and TRBJ1-6, with TRBD1 matching over 7 bases. Trimming removed 5 bases from V and 5 bases from J; junction bases left unmatched: 6. The CDR3 runs to 15 residues. In germline, CDR1 is SNHLY, CDR2 FYNNEI. DNA of the CDR3: TGTGCCAGCAGTTCCCGGACAGGCAATAATTCACCCCTCCACTTT. Its protein is CASSSRTGNNSPLHF.

This chain connects TRBV27 to TRBJ1-6, with D unclear. This CDR3 is 15 amino acids long. The germline V and J ends were trimmed by 0 bases and 2 bases, with 5 bases remaining between them. Germline V gene sequence: CDR1 MNHEY, CDR2 SMNVEV (reference sequence). The CDR3 here is CASSLSFAYNSPLHF. CDR3 bases: TGTGCCAGCAGTTTATCTTTCGCCTATAATTCACCCCTCCACTTT.

Remarks on this clone: Likely a read error: the CDR3 ends without its conserved phenylalanine or tryptophan. The limits of the CDR3 on the DNA are not certain, so only TCRdb's listed CDR3 is given. The chain uses TRBV6-5 and TRBJ1-1. Germline V gene sequence: CDR1 MNHEY, CDR2 SVGAGI. Counting both end residues, the CDR3 totals 8 amino acids. The CDR3 loop is CASTHRET.

This rearrangement joins TRBV4-3 to TRBJ1-1; no clear D. The CDR3 extends over 14 amino acids. V shed 0 bases and J shed 3 bases, with 8 bases lying between them. Germline V CDR1 and CDR2: LGHNA, YSLEER. The CDR3 sequence is CASSQDVTDTEAFF. As DNA, the CDR3 is TGCGCCAGCAGCCAAGACGTAACCGACACTGAAGCTTTCTTT.

The rearrangement joins TRBV28 to TRBJ1-6; TRBD1 agrees at 8 bases. CDR1 is MDHEN, CDR2 SYDVKM, per germline. The CDR3 runs to 14 residues. The V gene end was trimmed by 7 bases and the J gene end by 6 bases; junction bases not matched to a gene: 5. CDR3 DNA: TGTGCCAGCATTTATACAGGGGGTAATTCACCCCTCCACTTT. Protein product: CASIYTGGNSPLHF.

V is TRBV7-8 and J is TRBJ1-4, with D unclear. Germline V gene sequence: CDR1 SGHVS, CDR2 FQNEAQ. The CDR3 has 12 amino acids. Deletions cut 5 bases from V and 5 bases from J, with 6 bases between. The CDR3 spells CASSTDNEKLFF. CDR3 coding DNA: TGTGCCAGCAGCACAGACAATGAAAAACTGTTTTTT.